This T cell receptor beta chain was sequenced during a study of a mutant IDH1 vaccine in newly diagnosed glioma. The assay was immunoSEQ multiplex PCR, and TCRdb's table has in-frame clones only and misses some. In the table there are tens of thousands of clones, 75% to 90% of which are singletons. Time point noted: baseline, week 1 (first vaccination visit). Treatment of the sample: pre-vaccination baseline after standard-of-care therapy. Germline trimming cut 6 bases from V and 0 bases from J; bases unmatched to any gene: 7. The CDR3 runs 16 residues. Germline V CDR1 and CDR2: SNHLY, FYNNEI. Findings and limits, study-wide: Pseudoprogression apparently lacked any relation to changes in top peripheral T cell clonotypes.

The table lists this clone with a count of one. The antigen is unknown. The TCR sequence derives from a man aged 40-49 years with glioma. The source material was PBMCs, sampled from a glioma patient treated with radiotherapy, temozolomide or both. V gene TRBV2 combines with J gene TRBJ2-2; 7 nucleotides match TRBD2. CDR3 in amino acids: CASSREAGTNTGELFF. CDR3 nucleotide sequence: TGTGCCAGCAGCAGGGAAGCGGGGACGAACACCGGGGAGCTGTTTTTT.